The following is a T cell receptor beta chain sequence with its context. The antigen is not known. The source of the sample is a study of CD8+ T cells in alopecia areata. Study in general: Treated individuals took tofacitinib by mouth, 5 to 10 mg twice daily. Tofacitinib exposure lasted 6 to 18 months, followed by 6 months off drug.

In each case, RNA was isolated and then reverse transcribed into cDNA as the sequencing template. Here immunoSEQ multiplex PCR was the method, and the copy in TCRdb shows in-frame clones only, minus some. The profile shows about 19,000 clones, around 66% of them singletons. General study results and limits: Sharing of TCR sequences between patients (possibly for HLA-related reasons) was less clear than in mice. More clonal than normal scalp was lesional scalp, particularly alopecia totalis/universalis.

Lesional scalp punch biopsies and peripheral blood came from alopecia areata patients. The CDR3 loop spans 15 amino acids. Germline V gene lookup returns CDR1 MNHEY and CDR2 SVGAGI. The ends were cut back, 2 bases at V and 5 bases at J, with 16 bases in the middle. The chain couples TRBV6-5 to TRBJ2-7, with D perhaps TRBD2 (7 bases). This TCR was recovered from a human donor with alopecia areata. The input for sequencing was skin, taken at week 0. The CDR3 here is CASSYPTGGPHEQYF. CDR3 coding DNA: TGTGCCAGCAGTTACCCAACCGGGGGGCCCCACGAGCAGTACTTC.